This T cell receptor (beta chain) appears in the sequencing data of a study of T-cell memory formation after mild COVID-19. Overall study results and limits: For contracting clones, CD4+ ones sat mainly in CM and EM, CD8+ in EMRA. A subset of responding clones appeared in pre-infection memory, suggesting cross-reactive memory joined.

TCRdb used MiXCR to reprocess the 5' RACE reads, holding one entry per CDR3 protein. The sample lists around 310,000 distinct CDR3 sequences, about 15% occurring once. The CDR3 loop spans 13 amino acids. The ends were cut back, 5 bases at V and 5 bases at J, with 12 bases in the middle. This clonotype was seen a few times. Its antigen is unknown. Sample: PBMCs or a T cell subset sorted from them (not recorded which). The rearrangement joins TRBV12-3 or TRBV12-4 to TRBJ2-5, with D possibly called TRBD1 or TRBD2 (5 bases each). The clonotype originates from a man between 18 and 35 years old who had mild COVID-19 (a few samples of this study predate the infection). Cell type and time point are not known. The CDR3 sequence: CASSAGAVETQYF. CDR3 nucleotide sequence: TGTGCCAGCAGTGCCGGGGCGGTGGAGACCCAGTACTTC.